This TCR beta chain comes out of a study of blood T cell repertoires in COVID-19. About the study: The United States, Italy and Spain were the sources of the acute and convalescent COVID-19 samples. T cells, B-cell-depleted T cells, or PBMCs supplied cDNA or gDNA.

Under the authors' procedure: Estimation of nucleated cell counts was performed using reference gene primer amplification. Here immunoSEQ multiplex PCR was the method, and the copy in TCRdb shows in-frame clones only, minus some. Clonal size and the V and J genes are those of that table, whereas D and trimming came from the DNA. The table lists some 240,000 clones, 90% of them singletons. The V and J ends lost 5 bases and 0 bases respectively, with 5 bases between them. This CDR3 comprises 13 residues. In germline, CDR1 is LNHDA, CDR2 SQIVND (reference sequence). Seattle patients were enrolled while actively infected and followed longitudinally.

V is TRBV19 and J is TRBJ1-3; D is ambiguous. The clonotype comes from an older woman with COVID-19, enrolled during active disease. Material for sequencing was peripheral blood. This CDR3 is CASSRDSGNTIYF. For the CDR3, the DNA is TGTGCCAGTAGTCGGGACTCTGGAAACACCATATATTTT.